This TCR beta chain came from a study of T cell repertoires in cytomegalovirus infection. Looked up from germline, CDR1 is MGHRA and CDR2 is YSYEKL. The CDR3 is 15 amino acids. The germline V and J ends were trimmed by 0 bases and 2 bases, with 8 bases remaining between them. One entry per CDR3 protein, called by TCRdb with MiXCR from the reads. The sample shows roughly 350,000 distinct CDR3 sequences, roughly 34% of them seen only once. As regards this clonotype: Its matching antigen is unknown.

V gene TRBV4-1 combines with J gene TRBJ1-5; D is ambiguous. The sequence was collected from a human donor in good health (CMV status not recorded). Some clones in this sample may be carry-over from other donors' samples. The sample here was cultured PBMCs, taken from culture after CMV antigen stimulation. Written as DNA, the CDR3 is TGCGCCAGCAGCCAAGAGAGGTTGGGCAATCAGCCCCAGCATTTT. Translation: CASSQERLGNQPQHF.